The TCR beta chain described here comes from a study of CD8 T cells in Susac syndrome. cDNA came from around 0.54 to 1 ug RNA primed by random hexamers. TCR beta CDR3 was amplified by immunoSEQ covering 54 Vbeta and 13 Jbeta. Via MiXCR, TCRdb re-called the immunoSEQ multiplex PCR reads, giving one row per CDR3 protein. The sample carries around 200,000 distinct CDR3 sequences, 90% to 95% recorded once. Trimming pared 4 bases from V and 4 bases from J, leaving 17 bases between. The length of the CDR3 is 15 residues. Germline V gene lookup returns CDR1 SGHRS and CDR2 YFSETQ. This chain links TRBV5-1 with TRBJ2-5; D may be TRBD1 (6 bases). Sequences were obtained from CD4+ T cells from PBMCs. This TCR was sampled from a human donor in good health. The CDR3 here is CASSPGTLTRETQYF. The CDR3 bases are TGCGCCAGCAGCCCCGGGACACTTACGAGAGAGACCCAGTACTTC.